A single sample gave rise to the 17 T cell receptor beta chains below, sequenced in a study of technical replicates of blood from a few donors. Sequenced by immunoSEQ multiplex PCR; TCRdb stores in-frame clones only, minus some. Among roughly 80,000 clones, approximately 91% were seen once, and the ten largest hold roughly 0.38%. The sequenced sample consisted of T cells isolated from PBMCs. All receptors come from a human donor in good health.

J is TRBJ1-1 and V is TRBV6-1; no clear D. CDR3 size: 14 residues. Germline CDR1 and CDR2: MNHNS and SASEGT. The V end was cut by 4 bases, the J end by 2 bases, with 11 bases between. The CDR3 nucleotides read TGTGCCAGCAGTGGTCGGACGGGAAACACTGAAGCTTTCTTT. Translated, it gives CASSGRTGNTEAFF.

J is TRBJ2-5 and V is TRBV30; TRBD1 matches at 7 bases. This CDR3 contains 13 residues. J gave up 2 bases and V 5 bases, and 5 bases lay outside the gene matches. CDR1 is GTSNPN, CDR2 SVGIG, per germline (reference sequence). CDR3 sequence (DNA): TGTGCCTGGTATCGACAGGGACAAGAGACCCAGTACTTC. This encodes CAWYRQGQETQYF.

This clone occurred a few times. The chain employs TRBV19 and TRBJ1-1, with D hard to call. CDR3 size: 11 residues. Deletions cut 7 bases from V and 4 bases from J, with 7 bases between. Germline V lookup: CDR1 LNHDA, CDR2 SQIVND (reference sequence). CDR3 nucleotide sequence: TGTGCCAGTACCTCGGGCACTGAAGCTTTCTTT. It encodes CASTSGTEAFF.

This clone was seen more than once but under ten times. Its ends do not fully match the called genes, so a read error is possible. The CDR3 loop is CAWSDLAGAGNSGELFF. In nucleotides, the CDR3 is TGTGCCTGGAGCGATCTAGCGGGAGCCGGGAACTCCGGGGAGCTGTTTTTT. This chain connects TRBV30 to TRBJ2-2; 10 nucleotides agree with TRBD2. Germline V gene sequence: CDR1 GTSNPN, CDR2 SVGIG (reference sequence). This CDR3 spans 17 amino acids.

This clone has just one count. The chain carries TRBV6-5 and TRBJ2-7; D is perhaps TRBD2 (6 bases). This CDR3 region has 12 residues. V dropped 8 bases and J dropped 2 bases, with 10 bases sitting between them. Germline V gene sequence: CDR1 MNHEY, CDR2 SVGAGI. The CDR3 protein is CASAGTPYEQYF. The DNA for the CDR3 is TGTGCCAGCGCAGGGACTCCCTACGAGCAGTACTTC.

The chain combines TRBV9 with TRBJ2-7, with D possibly TRBD1 on 5 matching bases. CDR3 length: 13 amino acids. V lost 0 bases and J lost 7, with 11 bases in between. Germline CDR1 and CDR2: SGDLS and YYNGEE. The CDR3 DNA is TGTGCCAGCAGCGTAGAACCACCAGGGGAGCAGTACTTC. Its protein product is CASSVEPPGEQYF. Looking up the rest from reference TRBV9 and TRBJ2-7 gives the full variable domain: DSGVTQTPKHLITATGQRVTLRCSPRSGDLSVYWYQQSLDQGLQFLIQYYNGEERAKGNILERFSAQQFPDLHSELNLSSLELGDSALYFCASSVEPPGEQYFGPGTRLTVT.

The chain recombines TRBV7-9 with TRBJ2-1; D is unresolved. With 6 bases removed from V and 14 bases from J, the gap between germline ends came to 5 bases. Germline CDR1 is SEHNR and CDR2 is FQNEAQ (reference sequence). The CDR3 contains 8 residues. This chain's CDR3 is CASSHEFF. The CDR3 DNA reads as TGTGCCAGCAGTCATGAGTTCTTC.

The chain joins TRBV6-5 to TRBJ1-4; D uncertain. V lost 2 bases and J 0 bases, leaving 10 bases between the germline ends. Germline values: CDR1 MNHEY, CDR2 SVGAGI. The CDR3 runs to 16 residues. The CDR3 nucleotides read TGTGCCAGCAGTTACATCTCGAGCACAACTAATGAAAAACTGTTTTTT. Translating it yields CASSYISSTTNEKLFF.

V is TRBV6-1 and J is TRBJ2-2; the D gene is possibly TRBD2 (5 bases). Trimming pared 6 bases from V and 4 bases from J, leaving 12 bases between. The CDR3 contains 14 residues. The V gene's germline CDR1 is MNHNS and CDR2 SASEGT. CDR3 sequence (DNA): TGTGCCAGCAGGGAGGTCTGGGGCACCGGGGAGCTGTTTTTT. It yields the protein CASREVWGTGELFF.

The chain uses TRBV13 and TRBJ2-7; possibly TRBD2 for D (6 bases). V gave up 0 bases and J gave up 6 bases, with 18 bases separating them. This CDR3 comprises 16 residues. Germline V CDR1 and CDR2: PRHDT, FYEKMQ (reference sequence). In DNA, the CDR3 is TGTGCCAGCAGCTTAGGCCTAGGAGGACTGGGGGGCGAGCAGTACTTC. This encodes CASSLGLGGLGGEQYF. Supplemented by reference TRBV13 and TRBJ2-7, the full variable domain reads AAGVIQSPRHLIKEKRETATLKCYPIPRHDTVYWYQQGPGQDPQFLISFYEKMQSDKGSIPDRFSAQQFSDYHSELNMSSLELGDSALYFCASSLGLGGLGGEQYFGPGTRLTVT.

The gene calls are TRBV5-4 and TRBJ2-3, with TRBD1 as a possible D gene (5 bases). The V and J ends lost 2 bases and 5 bases respectively, with 12 bases between them. In germline, CDR1 is SGHNT, CDR2 YYREEE (reference sequence). This CDR3 has 14 residues. CDR3 nucleotide sequence: TGTGCCAGCAGCTTCCAGGGTTATAGAGATACGCAGTATTTT. Translated: CASSFQGYRDTQYF.

The chain joins TRBV4-3 to TRBJ2-3; D is possibly TRBD2 (6 bases). V lost 3 bases and J lost 2, with 15 bases in between. The CDR3 sequence is 16 residues long. Germline V gene sequence: CDR1 LGHNA, CDR2 YSLEER. The CDR3 DNA is TGCGCCAGCAGCCACCGGCTCGCGGGAAACACAGATACGCAGTATTTT. It is translated as CASSHRLAGNTDTQYF.

V is TRBV4-2 and J is TRBJ2-3; the match to TRBD2 covers 8 bases. This CDR3 has 18 amino acids. V was clipped by 0 bases and J by 2 bases; unmatched bases: 10. Germline V CDR1 and CDR2: LGHNA, YNFKEQ. CDR3 in amino acids: CASSQEVRLAGYTDTQYF. The CDR3 bases are TGTGCCAGCAGCCAAGAAGTCAGGCTAGCGGGTTACACAGATACGCAGTATTTT.

The chain uses TRBV4-1 and TRBJ2-1, with 11 bases matching TRBD2. Per the germline V gene, CDR1 is MGHRA and CDR2 is YSYEKL. The CDR3 totals 16 residues. With V trimmed by 3 bases and J by 10 bases, 11 bases remained unmatched. CDR3 in DNA: TGCGCCAGCAGCCAGGCCGGGACTAGCGGCTTTGGGGAGCAGTTCTTC. The encoded protein is CASSQAGTSGFGEQFF.

The chain links TRBV30 to TRBJ1-4, with D possibly matching TRBD1 (5 bases). The V gene's germline CDR1 is GTSNPN and CDR2 SVGIG (reference sequence). Between the trimmed V and J ends, which lost 4 bases and 11 bases, there was a span of 17 bases. The CDR3 is 13 residues long. The CDR3 protein is CAWKGTAKGKLFF. The CDR3 coding sequence is TGTGCCTGGAAGGGCACGGCCAAGGGGAAACTGTTTTTT.

The rearrangement joins TRBV5-6 to TRBJ2-3; no reliable D call. CDR1 is SGHDT and CDR2 is YYEEEE in the germline V gene. The CDR3 contains 15 residues. Trimming removed 4 bases from V and 5 bases from J, with 17 bases in between. In nucleotides, the CDR3 is TGTGCCAGCAGCCCAGCCGTTGAGCCGGGAGATACGCAGTATTTT. Encoded protein: CASSPAVEPGDTQYF.

The chain joins TRBV9 to TRBJ2-1; D unclear. The germline V gene encodes CDR1 SGDLS and CDR2 YYNGEE. V lost 0 bases to trimming and J lost 6 bases, with 7 bases between them. The CDR3 totals 13 residues. The CDR3 sequence: CASSVVELNEQFF. The CDR3 nucleotides read TGTGCCAGCAGCGTAGTCGAGCTCAATGAGCAGTTCTTC.